The next 9 T cell receptor beta chains were all read from a single sample in a study of blood T cell repertoires in COVID-19. Measured with immunoSEQ multiplex PCR; TCRdb has only the in-frame clones, and not every one. Of fewer than 350,000 clones in the sample, more than 70% were seen once. Source material: peripheral blood. These receptors all stem from a woman in her forties or fifties who had recovered from COVID-19.

The CDR3 region has the DNA TGTGCCACCAGTGACCGGCGGGAAAAACTGTTTTTT. Protein product: CATSDRREKLFF. This chain joins TRBV24-1 and TRBJ1-4; D is unresolved. Germline lookup yields CDR1 KGHDR and CDR2 SFDVKD. V was clipped by 4 bases and J by 8 bases, with 7 bases between them. This CDR3 contains 12 residues.

This clone was recorded a few times. CDR3 protein: CASSGDRDGQREKLFF. The CDR3 DNA follows: TGTGCCAGCAGCGGGGATCGAGACGGCCAACGTGAAAAACTGTTTTTT. The chain links TRBV25-1 to TRBJ1-4; no firm D call. V lost 6 bases, J lost 7 bases, and 21 bases lay in between. The CDR3 is 16 amino acids. Germline V gives CDR1 MGHDK, CDR2 SYGVNS.

The rearrangement uses TRBV4-1 and TRBJ2-7; possible D gene TRBD2, 5 bases. CDR1 and CDR2 (germline): MGHRA, YSYEKL. The V end was cut by 1 base, the J end by 1 base, with 8 bases between. This CDR3 region has 14 residues. CDR3 in DNA: TGCGCCAGCAGCCAAGTCGAGGGATCCTACGAGCAGTACTTC. Translation: CASSQVEGSYEQYF.

This clone was counted a few times. V gene TRBV6-2 or TRBV6-3 combines with J gene TRBJ1-2; D is unresolved. V dropped 5 bases and J dropped 5 bases, with 12 bases sitting between them. The CDR3 is 13 residues long. Germline V gives CDR1 MNHEY, CDR2 SVGEGT. Written as DNA, the CDR3 is TGTGCCAGCAGTACGGGAAATGCATATGGCTACACCTTC. Protein: CASSTGNAYGYTF.

On this clone: This sample includes further DNA sequences coding for the same CDR3. In nucleotides, the CDR3 is TGCGCCAGCAGCCTAACCACAGGGTCAGATACGCAGTATTTT. This encodes CASSLTTGSDTQYF. The chain couples TRBV5-1 to TRBJ2-3, with a weak D call TRBD1 (6 bases). This CDR3 has 14 residues. Germline CDR1 is SGHRS and CDR2 is YFSETQ. Trimming left V 4 bases short and J 4 bases short, with 13 bases between.

This clone was counted a single time. The same CDR3 is also encoded by other DNA sequences in this sample. The chain has TRBV27 and TRBJ2-7; the D is unclear. Trimming stripped 6 bases from V and 0 bases from J, with 6 bases between. The length of the CDR3 is 12 residues. CDR1 MNHEY and CDR2 SMNVEV come from the germline V gene (reference sequence). The CDR3 nucleotides read TGTGCCAGCAGGAGGAGCTCCTACGAGCAGTACTTC. Translation: CASRRSSYEQYF.

The V and J genes are TRBV3-1 (or the pseudogene TRBV3-2) and TRBJ1-5, with D perhaps TRBD1 (5 bases). Trimming shortened V by 1 base and J by 0 bases, and 10 bases separated the two germline ends. The CDR3 is 16 residues long. Germline loops: CDR1 LGHDT, CDR2 YNNKEL (reference sequence). For the CDR3, the DNA is TGTGCCAGCAGCCAAGGGACACCATATAGCAATCAGCCCCAGCATTTT. Translation gives CASSQGTPYSNQPQHF.

The chain links TRBV3-1 (or the pseudogene TRBV3-2) to TRBJ1-2; D possibly corresponds to TRBD1 (6 bases). The CDR3 sequence is 14 residues long. With 0 bases removed from V and 5 bases from J, the gap between germline ends came to 10 bases. Looked up from germline, CDR1 is LGHDT and CDR2 is YNNKEL (reference sequence). CDR3 protein: CASSQDPRGYGYTF. In nucleotides, the CDR3 is TGTGCCAGCAGCCAAGATCCCAGGGGATATGGCTACACCTTC.

The chain recombines TRBV28 with TRBJ2-3, with TRBD2 as a possible D gene (6 bases). The V gene lost 3 bases and the J gene lost 1 base, with 14 bases spanning the gap. CDR1 is MDHEN, CDR2 SYDVKM, per germline. This CDR3 is 16 amino acids long. The CDR3 sequence is CASSFPTSSGTDTQYF. The CDR3 nucleotides read TGTGCCAGCAGTTTCCCGACTAGTTCCGGCACAGATACGCAGTATTTT.